This TCR beta chain was observed in a study of response to subunit inactivated influenza vaccine. TCRdb passed the RT-PCR reads through MiXCR, listing each CDR3 protein once. Of over 450,000 distinct CDR3 sequences in the sample, 10% to 15% are singletons; the top ten hold over 10%. The table lists this clonotype with a few counts. The target antigen is unknown. Regarding the study as a whole: The authors offered the suggestion that each seasonal influenza vaccination recruits few new T cells.

Trimming took off 2 bases at V and 7 bases at J, with 12 bases between the two ends. Per germline, CDR1 SGHTA and CDR2 FQGNSA. The CDR3 sequence is 14 residues long. The material sequenced was PBMCs from blood, taken 45 days after vaccination. V gene TRBV7-2 combines with J gene TRBJ2-1, with a tentative D call TRBD2 (6 bases). The clonotype was recovered from a man aged 50-59 years who received an inactivated influenza vaccine. This chain's CDR3 is CASSLRRRGNEQFF. The CDR3 coding sequence is TGTGCCAGCAGCTTACGGCGGAGGGGAAATGAGCAGTTCTTC.